The 32 T cell receptor beta chains listed next were all sequenced from one sample in a study of cytomegalovirus exposure and HLA in healthy donors. The PCR had 60 Vbeta and 13 Jbeta primers. The data were produced by immunoSEQ multiplex PCR, yet TCRdb's version contains in-frame clones alone and is incomplete. The sample has about 110,000 clones, roughly 80% seen once. Sequenced input: PBMCs. These receptors all come from a man aged 25 to 40 in good health and CMV-seronegative.

The chain carries TRBV19 and TRBJ2-1; tentatively, D is TRBD2 (5 bases). This CDR3 is built from 12 residues. The V end lost 3 bases, the J end lost 9 bases, and 9 bases lay between the germline ends. CDR1 and CDR2 (germline): LNHDA, SQIVND (reference sequence). In nucleotides, the CDR3 is TGTGCCAGTAGTATCGGGATCAGTGAGCAGTTCTTC. It encodes CASSIGISEQFF.

The rearrangement uses TRBV19 and TRBJ2-7; 9 bases fit TRBD1. Germline CDR1 reads LNHDA; CDR2 reads SQIVND (reference sequence). Losses at the gene ends were 1 base for V and 3 bases for J; bases not matched to a gene: 1. This CDR3 comprises 14 residues. The CDR3 DNA follows: TGTGCCAGTAGTATAGCGGGACAGGGCTACGAGCAGTACTTC. It yields the protein CASSIAGQGYEQYF.

This chain connects TRBV6-1 to TRBJ2-3; TRBD2 matches at 8 bases. V shed 0 bases and J 2 bases; nucleotides not matched to a gene: 4. The CDR3 contains 16 residues. Per germline, CDR1 MNHNS and CDR2 SASEGT. The DNA for the CDR3 is TGTGCCAGCAGTGAAGCCGAGACTAGCGCCACAGATACGCAGTATTTT. Its translation is CASSEAETSATDTQYF.

This sequence joins TRBV18 and TRBJ1-4; D ambiguous. The V gene's germline CDR1 is KGHSH and CDR2 LQKENI. The CDR3 covers 15 residues. V lost 4 bases and J lost 0, with 9 bases in between. The CDR3, as DNA: TGTGCCAGCTCACTCGCGGTTGCAACTAATGAAAAACTGTTTTTT. It codes for CASSLAVATNEKLFF.

This chain uses TRBV4-1 with TRBJ1-5, with TRBD1 matching over 9 bases. Unmatched junction bases numbered 1, after V lost 1 base and J lost 0 bases. The CDR3 extends over 16 amino acids. CDR1 MGHRA and CDR2 YSYEKL come from the germline V gene. This CDR3 reads CASSQGDRDSNQPQHF. The CDR3 DNA sequence: TGCGCCAGCAGCCAAGGGGACAGGGATAGCAATCAGCCCCAGCATTTT.

This clone was detected only once. This chain links TRBV29-1 with TRBJ2-3; 8 bases match TRBD2. This CDR3 comprises 15 residues. Germline V CDR1 and CDR2: SQVTM, ANQGSEA. After removal of 4 bases from V and 4 bases from J, the junction contained 10 bases not matched to a gene. The DNA for the CDR3 is TGCAGCGTTGTTCGGCTAGCGGGCGAGGCAGATACGCAGTATTTT. This codes for CSVVRLAGEADTQYF.

For this clone: The junction departs from the called germline gene at one end, perhaps through a read error. The chain joins TRBV5-1 to TRBJ2-7, with 9 bases lining up with TRBD1. This CDR3 is 14 amino acids long. In germline, CDR1 is SGHRS, CDR2 YFSETQ. The CDR3 coding sequence is TGCGCCAGCAGTTTGGACAGGGGCTCCTACGAGCAGTACTTC. Translating gives CASSLDRGSYEQYF.

The chain couples TRBV2 to TRBJ2-1; tentatively, D is TRBD2 (6 bases). V was clipped by 7 bases and J by 7 bases, with 14 bases between them. Germline V gene lookup returns CDR1 SNHLY and CDR2 FYNNEI. The CDR3 contains 13 residues. The CDR3 loop is CASIQGRGNEQFF. The CDR3 DNA follows: TGTGCCAGCATCCAGGGTCGGGGGAATGAGCAGTTCTTC.

The chain links TRBV30 to TRBJ1-1; no clear D. The V and J ends lost 5 bases and 6 bases respectively, with 10 bases between them. In germline, CDR1 is GTSNPN, CDR2 SVGIG (reference sequence). This CDR3 has 11 amino acids. The CDR3 bases are TGTGCCTGGGGCAATGATGCTGAAGCTTTCTTT. It translates to CAWGNDAEAFF.

The chain couples TRBV7-9 to TRBJ2-7; tentatively, D is TRBD2 (6 bases). The CDR3 runs 16 residues. The V and J ends lost 2 bases and 3 bases respectively, with 17 bases between them. Per germline, CDR1 SEHNR and CDR2 FQNEAQ (reference sequence). DNA of the CDR3: TGTGCCAGCAGCTTATACTCCGGAAGGCGGGGCTACGAGCAGTACTTC. Protein sequence: CASSLYSGRRGYEQYF.

V usage is TRBV7-8 and J usage is TRBJ2-7, with D possibly matching TRBD2 (6 bases). This CDR3 is built from 14 residues. V lost 5 bases and J lost 2, with 13 bases in between. Germline values: CDR1 SGHVS, CDR2 FQNEAQ. The DNA of the CDR3 is TGTGCCAGCAGCCCCCGGGGGAACCCCTACGAGCAGTACTTC. This sequence encodes CASSPRGNPYEQYF.

V gene TRBV6-5 combines with J gene TRBJ1-1; 8 bases line up with TRBD1. Germline V gene lookup returns CDR1 MNHEY and CDR2 SVGAGI. J lost 1 base, V lost 0 bases, and 4 bases had no gene match. CDR3 size: 16 residues. CDR3 region: CASSYSSQGANTEAFF. The DNA for the CDR3 is TGTGCCAGCAGTTACTCGAGCCAGGGGGCGAACACTGAAGCTTTCTTT.

The chain joins TRBV7-9 to TRBJ1-5; no clear D. The ends were cut back, 5 bases at V and 5 bases at J, with 16 bases in the middle. Germline CDR1 SEHNR, CDR2 FQNEAQ (reference sequence). This CDR3 has 15 amino acids. DNA for the CDR3: TGTGCCAGCAGCCCCAGCGCGCCACCCCATCAGCCCCAGCATTTT. Encoded protein: CASSPSAPPHQPQHF. Supplemented by reference TRBV7-9 and TRBJ1-5, the full variable domain reads DTGVSQNPRHKITKRGQNVTFRCDPISEHNRLYWYRQTLGQGPEFLTYFQNEAQLEKSRLLSDRFSAERPKGSFSTLEIQRTEQGDSAMYLCASSPSAPPHQPQHFGDGTRLSIL.

The rearrangement joins TRBV2 to TRBJ2-7; 11 positions agree with TRBD2. CDR1 is SNHLY, CDR2 FYNNEI, per germline. The CDR3 has 16 amino acids. The J segment lost 2 bases and the V segment lost 6 bases, leaving 9 bases of the junction unmatched. In nucleotides, the CDR3 is TGTGCCAGCAGGGGGGGACTAGCGGTGATGGCCTACGAGCAGTACTTC. This sequence encodes CASRGGLAVMAYEQYF.

The V and J genes are TRBV7-9 and TRBJ2-1, with 11 nucleotides matching TRBD2. Germline V CDR1 and CDR2: SEHNR, FQNEAQ (reference sequence). The V gene end was trimmed by 5 bases and the J gene end by 4 bases; junction bases not matched to a gene: 10. The CDR3 is 17 residues long. CDR3 loop: CASSEGVGTSGYNEQFF. CDR3 DNA sequence: TGTGCCAGCAGCGAAGGGGTAGGGACTAGCGGTTACAATGAGCAGTTCTTC.

Only a few counts were recorded for this clone. The chain has TRBV4-1 and TRBJ1-4; weak D call: TRBD1 (5 bases). Germline V gene lookup returns CDR1 MGHRA and CDR2 YSYEKL. The CDR3 extends over 15 amino acids. Trimming took off 4 bases at V and 0 bases at J, with 9 bases between the two ends. The CDR3 reads CASSPAGATNEKLFF. DNA of the CDR3: TGCGCCAGCAGCCCCGCGGGGGCAACTAATGAAAAACTGTTTTTT.

The chain links TRBV6-6 to TRBJ2-7; the D gene is possibly TRBD2 (5 bases). The CDR3 runs 14 residues. Germline V CDR1 and CDR2: MNHNY, SVGAGI (reference sequence). Trimming removed 2 bases at V and 1 base at J, with 9 bases between. Here the CDR3 reads CASSYLGESYEQYF. The CDR3 region has the DNA TGTGCCAGCAGTTACCTTGGGGAGTCCTACGAGCAGTACTTC.

The rearrangement joins TRBV9 to TRBJ1-2; tentative D call: TRBD1 (5 bases). The V gene's germline CDR1 is SGDLS and CDR2 YYNGEE. This CDR3 is built from 12 residues. Trimming pared 2 bases from V and 8 bases from J, leaving 10 bases between. The CDR3 nucleotides read TGTGCCAGCAGCGTTGGGGGGGACGGCTACACCTTC. It codes for CASSVGGDGYTF.

This rearrangement joins TRBV27 to TRBJ2-1; a possible D gene is TRBD2 (5 bases). The length of the CDR3 is 14 residues. V lost 5 bases and J lost 9, with 17 bases in between. The germline V gene encodes CDR1 MNHEY and CDR2 SMNVEV (reference sequence). The chain's CDR3 is CASSPGLAKGEQFF. The CDR3 nucleotides read TGTGCCAGCAGTCCCGGGCTAGCTAAGGGTGAGCAGTTCTTC.

This clone was counted once. The rearrangement links TRBV11-2 to TRBJ2-7; 7 bases are a match to TRBD1. V dropped 4 bases and J dropped 5; count of bases not matched to a gene: 20. CDR3 length: 18 amino acids. Germline CDR1 and CDR2: SGHAT and FQNNGV. CDR3 coding DNA: TGTGCCAGCAGCTCCCTCTTTGGCATTAGGCAGGGGGTTGACGAGCAGTACTTC. It is translated as CASSSLFGIRQGVDEQYF. The full variable domain, its missing parts supplied by reference TRBV11-2 and TRBJ2-7, is EAGVAQSPRYKIIEKRQSVAFWCNPISGHATLYWYQQILGQGPKLLIQFQNNGVVDDSQLPKDRFSAERLKGVDSTLKIQPAKLEDSAVYLCASSSLFGIRQGVDEQYFGPGTRLTVT.

In nucleotides, the CDR3 is TGTGCCAGCTCACCTGAACAGCATAATTCACCCCTCCACTTT. Encoded protein: CASSPEQHNSPLHF. This chain uses TRBV18 with TRBJ1-6; D not resolved. This CDR3 comprises 14 residues. V was trimmed by 3 bases and J by 5 bases, leaving 8 bases between them. The germline gives CDR1 KGHSH, CDR2 LQKENI.

In this sample, this clone turned up a few times. V gene TRBV6-6 combines with J gene TRBJ2-1, with 7 bases identical to TRBD1. Unmatched junction bases numbered 12, after V lost 7 bases and J lost 9 bases. CDR1 is MNHNY, CDR2 SVGAGI, per germline (reference sequence). The CDR3 is 14 residues long. The CDR3 spells CASTTQGSSIEQFF. The CDR3 DNA sequence: TGTGCCAGCACCACACAGGGGTCATCAATTGAGCAGTTCTTC.

The CDR3 sequence: CASSQVGSTDTQYF. The DNA of the CDR3 is TGCGCCAGCAGCCAAGTCGGGAGCACAGATACGCAGTATTTT. The chain employs TRBV4-1 and TRBJ2-3; D is uncertain. The ends were cut back, 1 base at V and 0 bases at J, with 5 bases in the middle. The CDR3 sequence is 14 residues long. Per the germline V gene, CDR1 is MGHRA and CDR2 is YSYEKL.

The chain carries TRBV6-1 and TRBJ1-2; TRBD1 is a possible D gene (5 bases). Between the trimmed V and J ends, which lost 4 bases and 8 bases, there was a span of 14 bases. The CDR3 has 13 amino acids. CDR1 is MNHNS and CDR2 is SASEGT in the germline V gene. The CDR3 is CASSGLGRGGYTF. Here the CDR3 DNA reads TGTGCCAGCAGTGGACTTGGTAGGGGAGGCTACACCTTC.

The chain carries TRBV30 and TRBJ1-1; D gene unclear. Trimming stripped 2 bases from V and 3 bases from J, with 13 bases between. Per the germline V gene, CDR1 is GTSNPN and CDR2 is SVGIG (reference sequence). The CDR3 has 14 residues. This chain's CDR3 is CAWSPYSGYTEAFF. The DNA of the CDR3 is TGTGCCTGGAGTCCCTACAGTGGGTACACTGAAGCTTTCTTT.

The chain uses TRBV7-9 and TRBJ2-7, with 16 bases identical to TRBD2. CDR1 and CDR2 from the germline V gene are SEHNR and FQNEAQ (reference sequence). The ends lost 6 bases at V and 3 bases at J; junction bases unmatched: 8. This CDR3 is built from 17 residues. The CDR3 nucleotides are TGTGCCAGCAGTTACTGGGGGACTAGCGGGAGGGTCTACGAGCAGTACTTC. This translates into CASSYWGTSGRVYEQYF.

This clone was observed a single time. The CDR3 here is CASSLEAGNEQFF. In DNA, the CDR3 is TGTGCCAGCAGCTTAGAGGCGGGGAATGAGCAGTTCTTC. This rearrangement joins TRBV7-2 to TRBJ2-1; D may be TRBD2 (6 bases). V was cut by 1 base and J by 7 bases, with 8 bases left in between. The CDR3 has 13 amino acids. Germline assignment: CDR1 SGHTA and CDR2 FQGNSA.

The gene calls are TRBV2 and TRBJ1-5, with TRBD1 matching over 7 bases. The CDR3 spans 16 residues. V lost 6 bases to trimming and J lost 2 bases; unmatched junction nucleotides: 10. The germline V gene encodes CDR1 SNHLY and CDR2 FYNNEI. The CDR3 sequence: CASSADRVGRNQPQHF. The CDR3 region has the DNA TGTGCCAGCAGCGCCGACAGGGTGGGTCGCAATCAGCCCCAGCATTTT.

V gene TRBV21-1 combines with J gene TRBJ1-5; TRBD1, the D gene given by the table, was not confirmed from the DNA. TRBV21-1 is reported as a pseudogene. The CDR3 contains 17 residues. The CDR3: CASSKSLDREGNQPQHF. For the CDR3, the DNA is TGTGCCAGCAGCAAAAGTCTCGACAGGGAGGGCAATCAGCCCCAGCATTTT.

The chain carries TRBV4-2 and TRBJ1-4; D not resolved. CDR1 and CDR2 (germline): LGHNA, YNFKEQ. The ends were cut back, 1 base at V and 2 bases at J, with 14 bases in the middle. The CDR3 length is 17 residues. CDR3 amino acids: CASSQGGSGRTNEKLFF. The CDR3, as DNA: TGTGCCAGCAGCCAAGGAGGATCCGGGAGGACTAATGAAAAACTGTTTTTT.

This sequence joins TRBV4-2 and TRBJ1-2; the D is unclear. Deletions cut 4 bases from V and 4 bases from J, with 13 bases between. Germline CDR1 reads LGHNA; CDR2 reads YNFKEQ. The CDR3 loop spans 14 amino acids. The CDR3 DNA is TGTGCCAGCAGCCCTCCCAACGGCGGCTATGGCTACACCTTC. It codes for CASSPPNGGYGYTF.

The rearrangement links TRBV6-1 to TRBJ1-2; TRBD1 matches 9 bases. CDR1 is MNHNS and CDR2 is SASEGT in the germline V gene. This CDR3 is 15 amino acids long. Germline trimming cut 6 bases from V and 4 bases from J; bases unmatched to any gene: 9. CDR3 sequence: CASSPRDRAIYGYTF. DNA of the CDR3: TGTGCCAGCAGCCCTCGGGACAGGGCTATCTATGGCTACACCTTC.